The rows below give T cell receptor beta chains drawn from one sample of a study of glioma-infiltrating T cells after dendritic cell vaccination. Some clones are missing from TCRdb's copy, which holds only in-frame ones; the method was immunoSEQ multiplex PCR. The table records just over 95,000 clones, 70% to 80% of them present only once. This specimen consisted of blood, obtained before dendritic cell vaccination. The receptors derive from a human donor with glioblastoma. Both conserved end residues are part of each CDR3. Fields, in order: CDR3 protein, CDR3 DNA, D gene, J gene, clone size, V gene. The D gene is left open where the match is weak. Some rows mark clone size as missing; the rest say once, few, many or name a class of expanded clone.

CASSISDSNPYEQYF TGTGCCAGTAGTATCTCCGACAGTAACCCCTACGAGCAGTACTTC - TRBJ2-7 once TRBV19
CASSGNLGQLGEAFF TGTGCCAGCAGTGGGAATTTAGGACAGTTGGGTGAAGCTTTCTTT - TRBJ1-1 - TRBV28
CASSTQGQRSYEQYF TGTGCCAGTAGTACCCAGGGACAGAGAAGCTACGAGCAGTACTTC TRBD1 TRBJ2-7 - TRBV19
CASSPDRGGEKLFF TGCGCCAGCAGCCCGGACAGGGGCGGGGAAAAACTGTTTTTT TRBD1 TRBJ1-4 - TRBV5-1
CASSFTSTGGNTEAFF TGTGCCAGCAGCTTTACATCGACAGGGGGGAACACTGAAGCTTTCTTT TRBD1 TRBJ1-1 - TRBV5-6
CASSLSTAFSNQPQHF TGTGCCAGCAGTTTATCGACAGCTTTTAGCAATCAGCCCCAGCATTTT - TRBJ1-5 - TRBV28
CASSEEATGQETQYF TGTGCCAGCAGTGAAGAGGCGACAGGCCAAGAGACCCAGTACTTC - TRBJ2-5 - TRBV2
CASSPRDRGSGANVLTF TGTGCCAGTAGTCCACGGGACAGGGGCTCTGGGGCCAACGTCCTGACTTTC TRBD1 TRBJ2-6 - TRBV19
CASSLQGSEKLFF TGCGCCAGCAGCCTACAGGGTAGTGAAAAACTGTTTTTT - TRBJ1-4 - TRBV4-1
CASSLSSGGTDTQYF TGTGCCAGCAGCTTATCTAGCGGGGGCACAGATACGCAGTATTTT TRBD2 TRBJ2-3 - TRBV7-6
CASSVEQNEQYF TGTGCCAGCAGCGTAGAACAGAACGAGCAGTACTTC - TRBJ2-7 - TRBV9
CASTPGVADTEAFF TGTGCCAGCACCCCCGGGGTCGCGGACACTGAAGCTTTCTTT - TRBJ1-1 - TRBV6-1
CASSVQTGGLNNEQFF TGTGCCAGCAGCGTTCAGACAGGGGGCTTAAACAATGAGCAGTTCTTC TRBD1 TRBJ2-1 - TRBV9
CSVEAGGTRGTQYF TGCAGCGTTGAAGCTGGGGGAACCCGGGGGACGCAGTATTTT - TRBJ2-3 - TRBV29-1
CASSIGGRWVPGELFF TGCGCCAGCAGTATCGGCGGGAGGTGGGTCCCCGGGGAGCTGTTTTTT TRBD2 TRBJ2-2 - TRBV5-1
CASSLLAGGPIPDTQYF TGTGCCAGCAGCCTCCTAGCGGGAGGGCCCATCCCAGATACGCAGTATTTT TRBD2 TRBJ2-3 - TRBV2
CASRTGQGGTEAFF TGTGCCAGCAGGACGGGACAGGGCGGAACTGAAGCTTTCTTT TRBD1 TRBJ1-1 - TRBV6-6
CAWKEQVTRNTIYF TGTGCCTGGAAGGAGCAGGTCACTAGGAACACCATATATTTT - TRBJ1-3 - TRBV30
CAWSVKLAGVNRDTQYF TGTGCCTGGAGTGTGAAGCTAGCGGGGGTTAACCGGGATACGCAGTATTTT TRBD2 TRBJ2-3 once TRBV30
CSVISRDPTDTQYF TGCAGCGTTATCAGCCGGGATCCCACAGATACGCAGTATTTT - TRBJ2-3 few TRBV29-1
CSVRGGYGYTF TGCAGCGTTCGGGGGGGGTATGGCTACACCTTC - TRBJ1-2 - TRBV29-1
CASSDYWGVYEQYF TGTGCCAGCAGTGATTATTGGGGGGTCTACGAGCAGTACTTC - TRBJ2-7 - TRBV6-1
CASRRDRGFSDTQYF TGTGCCAGCCGCCGGGACAGGGGGTTCTCAGATACGCAGTATTTT TRBD1 TRBJ2-3 - TRBV19
CASSLGQGYSQYF TGTGCCAGCAGCCTGGGGCAGGGTTACTCGCAGTACTTC - TRBJ2-7 - TRBV14
CASRLPQMNTGELFF TGTGCCAGTCGCCTCCCGCAGATGAACACCGGGGAGCTGTTTTTT - TRBJ2-2 - TRBV19
CASSEGGQDYGYTF TGTGCCAGCAGTGAAGGGGGGCAGGACTATGGCTACACCTTC - TRBJ1-2 - TRBV2
CASTTRGSYEQYF TGTGCCAGCACAACTCGGGGCTCCTACGAGCAGTACTTC - TRBJ2-7 - TRBV28
CASSQGRDRTNYGYTF TGCGCCAGCAGCCAAGGGAGAGACAGAACTAACTATGGCTACACCTTC - TRBJ1-2 - TRBV4-1
CASSVLAGGKEGGELFF TGTGCCAGCAGTGTGCTAGCGGGAGGTAAGGAGGGCGGGGAGCTGTTTTTT TRBD2 TRBJ2-2 - TRBV28
CASSWALGGSSYNEQFF TGCGCCAGCAGCTGGGCGTTGGGAGGGAGCTCCTACAATGAGCAGTTCTTC TRBD2 TRBJ2-1 - TRBV5-1
CASTAGDRYNEQFF TGTGCCAGCACCGCCGGGGACAGGTACAATGAGCAGTTCTTC TRBD1 TRBJ2-1 - TRBV7-2
CASSPAGGLNIQYF TGCGCCAGCAGCCCGGCAGGGGGTTTAAACATTCAGTACTTC TRBD1 TRBJ2-4 - TRBV5-1
CASSFGTSDYNEQFF TGTGCCAGCAGCTTCGGGACTTCCGACTACAATGAGCAGTTCTTC - TRBJ2-1 - TRBV11-3
CASSQTSGSTDTQYF TGTGCCAGCAGCCAAACTAGCGGGAGCACAGATACGCAGTATTTT TRBD2 TRBJ2-3 - TRBV4-2
CASSSGQGNYGYTF TGCGCCAGCAGCTCTGGACAGGGGAACTATGGCTACACCTTC TRBD1 TRBJ1-2 - TRBV10-2
CASSPRDRVRDEQYF TGTGCCAGCAGTCCCCGAGACAGAGTTAGGGACGAGCAGTACTTC - TRBJ2-7 - TRBV6-5
CASSGQGSTDTQYF TGTGCCAGCAGTGGACAGGGGAGCACAGATACGCAGTATTTT TRBD1 TRBJ2-3 - TRBV2
CASNPGGVQETQYF TGCGCCAGCAATCCCGGGGGGGTCCAAGAGACCCAGTACTTC TRBD2 TRBJ2-5 few TRBV5-1
CASSIDGGRISNQPQHF TGTGCCAGTAGTATAGATGGGGGCAGGATAAGCAATCAGCCCCAGCATTTT - TRBJ1-5 - TRBV19
CASSLAPPGTGGYGELFF TGCGCCAGCAGCTTGGCCCCGCCGGGGACGGGGGGGTACGGGGAGCTGTTTTTT TRBD2 TRBJ2-2 - TRBV5-1
CASSPGLASYNEQFF TGCGCCAGCAGCCCCGGACTAGCGTCCTACAATGAGCAGTTCTTC TRBD2 TRBJ2-1 - TRBV5-1
CASSYANRGGEAFF TGTGCCAGCAGTTACGCCAACCGCGGAGGAGAAGCTTTCTTT - TRBJ1-1 once TRBV6-5
CASSLTSTLLEQYF TGTGCCAGCAGTTTAACCTCCACCCTATTAGAGCAGTACTTC - TRBJ2-7 - TRBV27
CASSYQGAGANVLTF TGTGCCAGCAGCTACCAGGGGGCTGGGGCCAACGTCCTGACTTTC TRBD1 TRBJ2-6 - TRBV7-9
CSVEELQDTEAFF TGCAGCGTTGAAGAACTACAGGACACTGAAGCTTTCTTT - TRBJ1-1 - TRBV29-1
CSVYSTQSYNEQFF TGCAGCGTTTACTCGACTCAGTCCTACAATGAGCAGTTCTTC - TRBJ2-1 - TRBV29-1
CASRSGGGTEAFF TGTGCCAGCAGGTCAGGGGGTGGAACTGAAGCTTTCTTT TRBD1 TRBJ1-1 - TRBV28
CASSDRAREKLFF TGTGCCAGTAGTGACAGGGCACGGGAAAAACTGTTTTTT TRBD1 TRBJ1-4 - TRBV19
CASSQGQHNYGYTF TGTGCCAGCAGCCAAGGACAACATAACTATGGCTACACCTTC - TRBJ1-2 - TRBV5-6
CASRRTGNEETQYF TGTGCCAGCAGGAGGACAGGGAATGAGGAGACCCAGTACTTC TRBD1 TRBJ2-5 - TRBV6-1
CASSLVGTVTGELFF TGTGCCAGCAGCTTAGTCGGGACAGTTACCGGGGAGCTGTTTTTT TRBD1 TRBJ2-2 - TRBV11-3
CASSMFGVNTGELFF TGTGCCAGTAGTATGTTCGGGGTGAACACCGGGGAGCTGTTTTTT - TRBJ2-2 - TRBV19
CASSPDTTSTDTQYF TGCGCCAGCAGCCCTGATACCACTAGCACAGATACGCAGTATTTT - TRBJ2-3 - TRBV5-1